One sample yielded the 27 T cell receptor beta chains listed below, sequenced in a study of T cell changes during pregnancy in multiple sclerosis. Profiled with immunoSEQ multiplex PCR; TCRdb holds only in-frame clones, not every one. The sample has around 40,000 clones, around 90% seen once. This sample comprised CD4+ T cells from peripheral blood mononuclear cells, obtained before pregnancy. The receptors shown here come from a female donor with multiple sclerosis, enrolled in a pregnancy study.

The V gene is TRBV6-5, the J gene TRBJ1-1, with D perhaps matching TRBD1 (6 bases). Germline values: CDR1 MNHEY, CDR2 SVGAGI. The CDR3 runs to 16 residues. Trimming left V 3 bases short and J 1 base short, with 15 bases between. CDR3 DNA sequence: TGTGCCAGCAGTTATTCCCTGACAGGTCAGAACACTGAAGCTTTCTTT. Encoded protein: CASSYSLTGQNTEAFF.

This chain links TRBV7-2 with TRBJ2-5; the D gene is possibly TRBD1 (8 bases). Germline V gene data show CDR1 as SGHTA and CDR2 as FQGNSA. This CDR3 comprises 14 residues. Deletions cut 4 bases from V and 5 bases from J, with 14 bases between. CDR3 region: CASSSQGGWETQYF. The DNA of the CDR3 is TGTGCCAGCAGCTCACAGGGGGGGTGGGAGACCCAGTACTTC.

V and J are TRBV19 and TRBJ2-5; 8 nucleotides match TRBD1. V lost 1 base and J lost 5; bases outside the gene matches: 6. This CDR3 region has 15 residues. The germline CDR1 and CDR2 sequences are LNHDA and SQIVND (reference sequence). CDR3 region: CASSIVRGRGETQYF. As DNA, the CDR3 is TGTGCCAGTAGTATAGTCAGGGGGCGTGGCGAGACCCAGTACTTC.

The chain is built from TRBV15 and TRBJ2-3; D is perhaps TRBD1 (5 bases). Germline V gives CDR1 LNHNV, CDR2 YYDKDF (reference sequence). This CDR3 is 14 amino acids long. The germline V and J ends were trimmed by 1 base and 0 bases, with 5 bases remaining between them. CDR3 sequence (DNA): TGTGCCACCAGCAGAGGACAGAGCACAGATACGCAGTATTTT. Its protein product is CATSRGQSTDTQYF.

V and J are TRBV6-6 and TRBJ2-7; D is possibly TRBD1 (6 bases). The CDR3 sequence is 12 residues long. V lost 5 bases and J 4 bases, leaving 9 bases between the germline ends. CDR1 MNHNY and CDR2 SVGAGI come from the germline V gene (reference sequence). The CDR3 coding sequence is TGTGCCAGCAGTGGACAGTCATACGAGCAGTACTTC. It is translated as CASSGQSYEQYF.

CDR3 residues: CASRPGTANYGYTF. The DNA for the CDR3 is TGTGCCAGCAGACCAGGAACAGCTAACTATGGCTACACCTTC. The chain uses TRBV6-1 and TRBJ1-2; D not resolved. This CDR3 region has 14 residues. Trimming removed 6 bases at V and 0 bases at J, with 11 bases between. Germline values: CDR1 MNHNS, CDR2 SASEGT.

V and J are TRBV9 and TRBJ2-1, with 10 bases identical to TRBD2. The V and J ends lost 2 bases and 6 bases, in that order; junction bases with no gene match: 8. Germline V gene data show CDR1 as SGDLS and CDR2 as YYNGEE. The CDR3 length is 16 residues. The CDR3 sequence is CASSVPGIAGGNEQFF. The CDR3 DNA reads TGTGCCAGCAGCGTCCCCGGAATAGCGGGGGGCAATGAGCAGTTCTTC. Drawing the rest from reference TRBV9 and TRBJ2-1, the complete variable domain is DSGVTQTPKHLITATGQRVTLRCSPRSGDLSVYWYQQSLDQGLQFLIQYYNGEERAKGNILERFSAQQFPDLHSELNLSSLELGDSALYFCASSVPGIAGGNEQFFGPGTRLTVL.

This sequence joins TRBV19 and TRBJ1-2; D is uncertain. This CDR3 has 13 amino acids. Trimming shortened V by 5 bases and J by 3 bases, and 10 bases separated the two germline ends. The V gene's germline CDR1 is LNHDA and CDR2 SQIVND (reference sequence). The CDR3 loop is CASSPREDYGYTF. The CDR3 DNA follows: TGTGCCAGTAGTCCGAGGGAAGACTATGGCTACACCTTC.

This clone was seen only a few times. The chain links TRBV6-6 to TRBJ2-7, with a possible D match to TRBD1 (7 bases). V lost 7 bases to trimming and J lost 3 bases, with 13 bases between them. Germline lookup yields CDR1 MNHNY and CDR2 SVGAGI (reference sequence). The CDR3 runs 13 residues. The CDR3 DNA reads TGTGCCAGCACCCTCCAGGGGGGCTACGAGCAGTACTTC. It translates to CASTLQGGYEQYF.

The J gene is TRBJ1-2, the V gene TRBV9; 12 positions agree with TRBD1. V shed 4 bases, J shed 8 bases, and the junction held 15 bases outside the gene matches. The CDR3 is 17 residues long. Germline lookup yields CDR1 SGDLS and CDR2 YYNGEE. This chain's CDR3 is CASSTGTPGQGAEGYTF. Written as DNA, the CDR3 is TGTGCCAGCAGCACCGGAACCCCGGGACAGGGGGCGGAGGGCTACACCTTC.

The rearrangement uses TRBV25-1 and TRBJ1-5, with 10 bases identical to TRBD1. V gave up 5 bases and J gave up 5 bases; unmatched junction bases: 9. This CDR3 region has 16 residues. CDR1 and CDR2 (germline): MGHDK, SYGVNS. In DNA, the CDR3 is TGTGCCAGCAGTCAAACCGGGACAGGGGCCCATCAGCCCCAGCATTTT. Its protein product is CASSQTGTGAHQPQHF. The whole variable domain, remainder taken from reference TRBV25-1 and TRBJ1-5, is EADIYQTPRYLVIGTGKKITLECSQTMGHDKMYWYQQDPGMELHLIHYSYGVNSTEKGDLSSESTVSRIRTEHFPLTLESARPSHTSQYLCASSQTGTGAHQPQHFGDGTRLSIL.

The chain couples TRBV6-6 to TRBJ1-6, with D hard to call. The CDR3 is made up of 15 amino acids. Germline lookup yields CDR1 MNHNY and CDR2 SVGAGI (reference sequence). V shed 0 bases and J shed 9 bases, with 12 bases lying between them. The chain's CDR3 is CASSYSAGLGSPLHF. CDR3 in DNA: TGTGCCAGCAGTTACTCGGCAGGTCTTGGTTCACCCCTCCACTTT.

The chain employs TRBV5-1 and TRBJ2-3, with D perhaps TRBD1 (6 bases). Trimming cost V 4 bases and J 4 bases, with 13 bases left between them. Looked up from germline, CDR1 is SGHRS and CDR2 is YFSETQ. This CDR3 spans 14 amino acids. CDR3 sequence (DNA): TGCGCCAGCAGCATAGGACAGTCCTCAGATACGCAGTATTTT. The encoded protein is CASSIGQSSDTQYF.

V and J are TRBV27 and TRBJ2-3, with 7 bases identical to TRBD1. The germline V gene encodes CDR1 MNHEY and CDR2 SMNVEV (reference sequence). The CDR3 has 14 amino acids. The J segment lost 4 bases and the V segment lost 4 bases, leaving 5 bases of the junction unmatched. The CDR3 DNA reads as TGTGCCAGCAGTTCCTACAGGGGACCAGATACGCAGTATTTT. This sequence encodes CASSSYRGPDTQYF.

The J gene is TRBJ2-1, the V gene TRBV5-1, with 8 nucleotides matching TRBD2. The CDR3 spans 17 residues. The V gene end was trimmed by 0 bases and the J gene end by 8 bases; junction bases not matched to a gene: 13. CDR1 SGHRS and CDR2 YFSETQ come from the germline V gene. The CDR3 is CASSLVPLGGALDEQFF. The CDR3 nucleotides read TGCGCCAGCAGCTTGGTTCCTCTCGGGGGGGCCTTGGATGAGCAGTTCTTC.

The V gene is TRBV7-8, the J gene TRBJ2-1; TRBD1 agrees at 10 bases. The V and J ends lost 2 bases and 10 bases, in that order; junction bases with no gene match: 5. This CDR3 region has 14 residues. The germline gives CDR1 SGHVS, CDR2 FQNEAQ. CDR3 sequence: CASSLTGDRGEQFF. CDR3 sequence (DNA): TGTGCCAGCAGCTTAACCGGGGACAGGGGCGAGCAGTTCTTC.

The chain links TRBV5-1 to TRBJ2-5, with 10 bases that match TRBD2. CDR1 and CDR2 (germline): SGHRS, YFSETQ. The CDR3 loop spans 16 amino acids. Trimming took 4 bases from V and 6 from J; bases not matched to a gene: 12. This CDR3 is CASSTGSGGASKTQYF. The CDR3 nucleotides are TGCGCCAGCAGCACGGGGAGCGGGGGGGCCTCGAAGACCCAGTACTTC.

This clone has a handful of counts. The chain couples TRBV19 to TRBJ1-2; no definite D call. Trimming removed 1 base at V and 1 base at J, with 7 bases between. The CDR3 runs to 14 residues. Germline CDR1 is LNHDA and CDR2 is SQIVND (reference sequence). The DNA for the CDR3 is TGTGCCAGTAGTATAGTACAGCTTAACTATGGCTACACCTTC. It translates to CASSIVQLNYGYTF.

The genes are TRBV7-9 and TRBJ1-1; D gene uncertain. This CDR3 contains 14 residues. Trimming cost V 2 bases and J 0 bases, with 7 bases left between them. Germline V lookup: CDR1 SEHNR, CDR2 FQNEAQ (reference sequence). The CDR3 DNA reads TGTGCCAGCAGCTTAAACAGTTTGAACACTGAAGCTTTCTTT. Protein product: CASSLNSLNTEAFF.

The CDR3 nucleotides are TGTGCCAGCAGCTTAGCGCTCGGAGCAGGGGATGAAAAACTGTTTTTT. Amino acid sequence: CASSLALGAGDEKLFF. The genes are TRBV7-9 and TRBJ1-4, with D possibly matching TRBD1 (6 bases). The CDR3 loop spans 16 amino acids. V was trimmed by 0 bases and J by 6 bases, leaving 14 bases between them. Germline values: CDR1 SEHNR, CDR2 FQNEAQ (reference sequence).

V gene TRBV7-2 combines with J gene TRBJ2-3; D is uncertain. Trimming took 0 bases from V and 2 from J, leaving 9 bases between them. The CDR3 has 15 residues. The germline CDR1 and CDR2 sequences are SGHTA and FQGNSA. CDR3: CASSLAAFYTDTQYF. As DNA, the CDR3 is TGTGCCAGCAGCTTAGCTGCATTCTACACAGATACGCAGTATTTT.

The count of this clone is one. The chain uses TRBV6-5 and TRBJ2-4, with a tentative D call TRBD1 (6 bases). Germline CDR1 and CDR2: MNHEY and SVGAGI. V was cut by 7 bases and J by 2 bases, with 9 bases left in between. The CDR3 contains 13 residues. This CDR3 is CASKGVTKNIQYF. The CDR3 DNA reads as TGTGCCAGCAAGGGGGTGACCAAAAACATTCAGTACTTC.

The DNA of the CDR3 is TGTGCCAGCAGCCAATCGCGAACCGGGGAGCTGTTTTTT. Protein product: CASSQSRTGELFF. J is TRBJ2-2 and V is TRBV14; D not certain. This CDR3 has 13 residues. Trimming stripped 2 bases from V and 5 bases from J, with 6 bases between. Germline V lookup: CDR1 SGHDN, CDR2 FVKESK.

The V call is TRBV19, the J call TRBJ1-6; no clear D. CDR1 and CDR2 (germline): LNHDA, SQIVND (reference sequence). V was trimmed by 3 bases and J by 10 bases, leaving 13 bases between them. CDR3 size: 14 residues. The CDR3 region has the DNA TGTGCCAGTAGTATCCGGGGTTTGGAGTCACCCCTCCACTTT. This gives the protein CASSIRGLESPLHF.

The chain uses TRBV2 and TRBJ1-2; 7 nucleotides agree with TRBD1. CDR1 is SNHLY, CDR2 FYNNEI, per germline. This CDR3 region has 13 residues. J gave up 3 bases and V 3 bases, and 1 base lay outside the gene matches. The CDR3 loop reads CASSEGTDYGYTF. DNA of the CDR3: TGTGCCAGCAGTGAGGGGACAGACTATGGCTACACCTTC.

V usage is TRBV25-1 and J usage is TRBJ2-7; possible D gene TRBD1, 6 bases. Germline loops: CDR1 MGHDK, CDR2 SYGVNS. The germline V and J ends were trimmed by 6 bases and 1 base, with 16 bases remaining between them. The CDR3 loop spans 15 amino acids. CDR3 bases: TGTGCCAGCAGCGGTTCAGGGGCCCTATCCTACGAGCAGTACTTC. Translating gives CASSGSGALSYEQYF.

This clone was counted only a few times. The CDR3 DNA follows: TGTGCCAGCAGCTTAGGCAGGACAGGAGGTGAGACCCAGTACTTC. Translated, it gives CASSLGRTGGETQYF. The V gene is TRBV7-9, the J gene TRBJ2-5, with 7 bases aligning to TRBD1. The CDR3 is 15 residues long. The trim removed 1 base at V and 5 bases at J, leaving 7 bases unmatched. CDR1 and CDR2 from the germline V gene are SEHNR and FQNEAQ (reference sequence).